This T cell receptor beta chain was identified in a study of blood T cell repertoires in COVID-19. Study as a whole: In each case, the material was cDNA or gDNA derived from T cells, B-cell-depleted T cells, or PBMCs.

Germline assignment: CDR1 KGHSY and CDR2 FQNENV. CDR3 size: 14 residues. Trimming removed 3 bases from V and 6 bases from J, with 12 bases in between. Profiled with immunoSEQ multiplex PCR; TCRdb holds only in-frame clones, not every one. The table has 360,000 or so clones, under 90% seen once. The TCR sequence derives from a woman aged 25-40 years who had recovered from COVID-19. The sequencing sample was made of PBMCs or T cells enriched from blood (not recorded which). The chain joins TRBV16 to TRBJ2-1, with D perhaps matching TRBD1 (5 bases). CDR3 protein: CASSHNSRGNEQFF. The CDR3 region has the DNA TGTGCCAGCAGCCACAACAGTAGGGGCAATGAGCAGTTCTTC.